The 23 T cell receptor beta chains given below trace back to one sample, sequenced in a study of blood T cell repertoires in COVID-19. TCRdb's copy holds only in-frame clones and misses some; the assay was immunoSEQ multiplex PCR. In the table there are roughly 160,000 clones, around 80% of which are singletons. The sample comprised peripheral blood. The receptors come from a woman in her sixties with acute or convalescent COVID-19.

This clone came up once. The chain couples TRBV19 to TRBJ2-6; D call uncertain. CDR1 LNHDA and CDR2 SQIVND come from the germline V gene (reference sequence). The V end was cut by 3 bases, the J end by 0 bases, with 9 bases between. This CDR3 comprises 16 residues. CDR3 loop: CASSIWSNSGANVLTF. The CDR3 nucleotides read TGTGCCAGTAGTATTTGGAGTAACTCTGGGGCCAACGTCCTGACTTTC.

This rearrangement joins TRBV6-2 or TRBV6-3 to TRBJ2-1; D is perhaps TRBD1 (6 bases). Germline lookup yields CDR1 MNHEY and CDR2 SVGEGT. The V and J ends lost 2 bases and 0 bases respectively, with 14 bases between them. This CDR3 spans 17 amino acids. CDR3 DNA: TGTGCCAGCAGTTACCCATTAGGACAGAGCTCCTACAATGAGCAGTTCTTC. Its protein product is CASSYPLGQSSYNEQFF.

This clone has more than one count but fewer than ten. The chain's CDR3 is CATSRVGARLFF. The CDR3 nucleotides read TGTGCCACCAGCAGAGTGGGAGCTAGACTGTTTTTT. The chain carries TRBV15 and TRBJ1-4; D uncertain. V was shortened by 1 base and J by 13 bases, with 10 bases between the two germline ends. Germline CDR1 reads LNHNV; CDR2 reads YYDKDF (reference sequence). The CDR3 is 12 residues long.

The chain has TRBV19 and TRBJ1-2; D gene uncertain. This CDR3 has 13 amino acids. V lost 10 bases and J 2 bases, leaving 14 bases between the germline ends. CDR1 and CDR2 from the germline V gene are LNHDA and SQIVND (reference sequence). CDR3 region: CATTRSGNYGYTF. The CDR3 DNA is TGTGCCACCACTCGGAGCGGGAACTATGGCTACACCTTC.

The chain is built from TRBV3-1 (or the pseudogene TRBV3-2) and TRBJ2-7; weak D call: TRBD2 (6 bases). The ends were cut back, 4 bases at V and 2 bases at J, with 12 bases in the middle. This CDR3 region has 14 residues. From germline, CDR1 is LGHDT and CDR2 YNNKEL (reference sequence). The CDR3 sequence is CASSPRGLTYEQYF. The CDR3 DNA is TGTGCCAGCAGCCCCCGGGGGTTAACCTACGAGCAGTACTTC.

This clone has a single count. The J gene is TRBJ1-2, the V gene TRBV19, with 7 bases fitting TRBD1. Germline V CDR1 and CDR2: LNHDA, SQIVND (reference sequence). The CDR3 has 12 amino acids. V lost 5 bases to trimming and J lost 8 bases; unmatched junction nucleotides: 5. In DNA form, the CDR3 reads TGTGCCAGTAGTTCGGACAGGCGGGGCTACACCTTC. Amino acids: CASSSDRRGYTF.

This clone was observed a single time. The V call is TRBV25-1, the J call TRBJ1-2, with a possible D match to TRBD1 (6 bases). Germline V gene lookup returns CDR1 MGHDK and CDR2 SYGVNS. The V and J ends lost 10 bases and 6 bases respectively, with 18 bases between them. There are 13 residues in the CDR3. The CDR3 loop is CAIRAQGRDGYTF. The CDR3 coding sequence is TGTGCCATCCGGGCCCAGGGGAGGGATGGCTACACCTTC.

The V call is TRBV9, the J call TRBJ2-3; D may be TRBD1 (5 bases). The CDR3 is 12 residues long. Germline CDR1 SGDLS, CDR2 YYNGEE. With 5 bases removed from V and 5 bases from J, the gap between germline ends came to 9 bases. CDR3 region: CASRGPGDTQYF. The CDR3 DNA reads as TGTGCCAGCAGGGGGCCAGGAGATACGCAGTATTTT.

The genes are TRBV11-2 and TRBJ2-2; D is unclear. Germline V gives CDR1 SGHAT, CDR2 FQNNGV. V lost 3 bases and J 2 bases, leaving 10 bases between the germline ends. This CDR3 comprises 15 residues. This CDR3 is CASSLTNLNTGELFF. The CDR3, as DNA: TGTGCCAGCAGCTTGACAAACCTAAACACCGGGGAGCTGTTTTTT.

The gene calls are TRBV6-6 and TRBJ1-3; D is ambiguous. The CDR3 length is 14 residues. V was pared by 6 bases and J by 0 bases, with 9 bases between. The germline V gene has CDR1 MNHNY and CDR2 SVGAGI (reference sequence). CDR3 coding DNA: TGTGCCAGCAGCGCGGATTACTCTGGAAACACCATATATTTT. Residues: CASSADYSGNTIYF.

The chain joins TRBV11-1 to TRBJ2-7; 12 bases match TRBD2. The CDR3 spans 16 residues. Germline V gene lookup returns CDR1 SGHAT and CDR2 FQDESV (reference sequence). Unmatched junction bases numbered 7, after V lost 6 bases and J lost 1 base. CDR3 protein: CASSSGLAGNSYEQYF. CDR3 in DNA: TGTGCCAGCAGTTCCGGACTAGCGGGGAATTCCTACGAGCAGTACTTC. Together with reference TRBV11-1 and TRBJ2-7, the CDR3 gives the full variable domain: EAEVAQSPRYKITEKSQAVAFWCDPISGHATLYWYRQILGQGPELLVQFQDESVVDDSQLPKDRFSAERLKGVDSTLKIQPAELGDSAMYLCASSSGLAGNSYEQYFGPGTRLTVT.

The chain combines TRBV30 with TRBJ2-5, with TRBD1 as a possible D gene (6 bases). V dropped 3 bases and J dropped 5 bases, with 16 bases sitting between them. Germline assignment: CDR1 GTSNPN and CDR2 SVGIG (reference sequence). CDR3 length: 14 amino acids. The CDR3 here is CAWRGAVWMETQYF. CDR3 DNA: TGTGCCTGGAGGGGGGCAGTGTGGATGGAGACCCAGTACTTC.

The chain has TRBV14 and TRBJ2-7; the D gene is possibly TRBD1 (7 bases). This CDR3 is built from 18 residues. The germline V and J ends were trimmed by 1 base and 1 base, with 20 bases remaining between them. CDR1 is SGHDN, CDR2 FVKESK, per germline. CDR3 sequence reads: CASSQVLIGGGLSYEQYF. The CDR3 DNA reads as TGTGCCAGCAGCCAAGTTTTAATAGGAGGGGGCCTTTCCTACGAGCAGTACTTC.

The chain employs TRBV2 and TRBJ2-1; D ambiguous. The CDR3 spans 14 residues. The V end lost 6 bases, the J end lost 9 bases, and 18 bases lay between the germline ends. Germline V gene lookup returns CDR1 SNHLY and CDR2 FYNNEI. CDR3 region: CASSRPLQDSEQFF. Here the CDR3 DNA reads TGTGCCAGCAGCCGTCCGTTGCAGGATTCTGAGCAGTTCTTC.

This clone was observed a single time. The rearrangement uses TRBV6-1 and TRBJ2-1; 7 nucleotides agree with TRBD1. The trim removed 4 bases at V and 6 bases at J, leaving 3 bases unmatched. The CDR3 runs 13 residues. Germline values: CDR1 MNHNS, CDR2 SASEGT. The CDR3 here is CASSATGVNEQFF. As DNA, the CDR3 is TGTGCCAGCAGTGCAACAGGGGTCAATGAGCAGTTCTTC.

This chain joins TRBV3-1 (or the pseudogene TRBV3-2) and TRBJ2-3; D is possibly TRBD2 (5 bases). V lost 0 bases and J 4 bases, leaving 11 bases between the germline ends. The CDR3 sequence is 15 residues long. Germline-derived CDR1 and CDR2 are LGHDT and YNNKEL (reference sequence). The CDR3 DNA follows: TGTGCCAGCAGCCAAGACGGCGTTAGCGCAGATACGCAGTATTTT. Its translation: CASSQDGVSADTQYF.

The chain is built from TRBV5-4 and TRBJ2-1; TRBD2 matches 14 bases. Germline values: CDR1 SGHNT, CDR2 YYREEE (reference sequence). V lost 9 bases to trimming and J lost 9 bases; unmatched junction nucleotides: 11. The CDR3 totals 15 residues. This chain's CDR3 is CATQPRGLAGGEQFF. CDR3 in DNA: TGTGCCACTCAGCCACGAGGACTAGCGGGGGGTGAGCAGTTCTTC. Filled out from reference TRBV5-4 and TRBJ2-1, the complete variable domain reads ETGVTQSPTHLIKTRGQQVTLRCSSQSGHNTVSWYQQALGQGPQFIFQYYREEENGRGNFPPRFSGLQFPNYSSELNVNALELDDSALYLCATQPRGLAGGEQFFGPGTRLTVL.

In this sample, this clone turned up once. The chain recombines TRBV7-8 with TRBJ1-2; 7 bases are shared with TRBD1. CDR1 SGHVS and CDR2 FQNEAQ come from the germline V gene. Trimming at V came to 1 base and at J to 5 bases, leaving 4 bases not matched to a gene. This CDR3 spans 14 amino acids. The CDR3 region is CASSLDRQGYGYTF. The CDR3 DNA is TGTGCCAGCAGCTTAGATCGACAGGGATATGGCTACACCTTC.

CDR3 protein: CASSQEYGQLNYGYTF. The CDR3 DNA follows: TGCGCCAGCAGCCAAGAATACGGACAGCTTAACTATGGCTACACCTTC. The rearrangement uses TRBV4-3 and TRBJ1-2, with D possibly being TRBD1 (6 bases). The germline V and J ends were trimmed by 0 bases and 1 base, with 12 bases remaining between them. This CDR3 region has 16 residues. Germline V gives CDR1 LGHNA, CDR2 YSLEER.

This clone was seen more than once but under ten times. J is TRBJ1-4 and V is TRBV5-1; no firm D call. The CDR3 contains 13 residues. Germline CDR1 reads SGHRS; CDR2 reads YFSETQ. Trimming cost V 2 bases and J 4 bases, with 6 bases left between them. CDR3: CASSLSNNEKLFF. The CDR3 region has the DNA TGCGCCAGCAGCTTAAGCAATAATGAAAAACTGTTTTTT.

The chain joins TRBV19 to TRBJ2-3; D is ambiguous. CDR1 and CDR2 from the germline V gene are LNHDA and SQIVND (reference sequence). The CDR3 covers 16 residues. Trimming took 1 base from V and 0 from J, leaving 11 bases between them. The CDR3 region is CASSIVGAGSTDTQYF. Written as DNA, the CDR3 is TGTGCCAGTAGTATAGTGGGTGCAGGAAGCACAGATACGCAGTATTTT. Full variable domain (missing parts from reference TRBV19 and TRBJ2-3): DGGITQSPKYLFRKEGQNVTLSCEQNLNHDAMYWYRQDPGQGLRLIYYSQIVNDFQKGDIAEGYSVSREKKESFPLTVTSAQKNPTAFYLCASSIVGAGSTDTQYFGPGTRLTVL.

CDR3 nucleotides: TGTGCCAGCTCACCAGCGGGGGGCGACGGAAATTCACCCCTCCACTTT. Translation gives CASSPAGGDGNSPLHF. V usage is TRBV18 and J usage is TRBJ1-6, with TRBD1 as a possible D gene (6 bases). CDR3 length: 16 amino acids. The germline CDR1 and CDR2 sequences are KGHSH and LQKENI. V dropped 2 bases and J dropped 7 bases, with 15 bases sitting between them.

This chain connects TRBV18 to TRBJ1-2; D ambiguous. This CDR3 has 14 residues. The germline V gene has CDR1 KGHSH and CDR2 LQKENI. V lost 3 bases and J 4 bases, leaving 12 bases between the germline ends. CDR3 sequence (DNA): TGTGCCAGCTCACCGAGTCCGATTCGCTATGGCTACACCTTC. Protein product: CASSPSPIRYGYTF.